The 11 T cell receptor beta chains presented below share a single source sample, sequenced in a study of blood T cell repertoires in COVID-19. Libraries were prepared by immunoSEQ multiplex PCR; TCRdb keeps only in-frame clonotypes and omits some of them. The top ten hold 4% to 5.5% of the sample, which has about 81,000 clones, around 96% seen once. The sample was peripheral blood. The receptor source for this set is a human donor with active COVID-19. The donor label of this sample is uncertain.

The chain combines TRBV7-9 with TRBJ2-1, with D possibly matching TRBD2 (7 bases). This CDR3 is 15 amino acids long. CDR1 SEHNR and CDR2 FQNEAQ come from the germline V gene (reference sequence). With 7 bases removed from V and 7 bases from J, the gap between germline ends came to 20 bases. DNA of the CDR3: TGTGCCAGCACTCCAAGGGGGGGGCGGTTTAATGAGCAGTTCTTC. Translated, it gives CASTPRGGRFNEQFF.

The CDR3 is CASRTAPPNYGYTF. For the CDR3, the DNA is TGTGCCAGCCGGACAGCTCCACCGAACTATGGCTACACCTTC. This chain joins TRBV6-5 and TRBJ1-2; D possibly corresponds to TRBD1 (6 bases). V dropped 8 bases and J dropped 2 bases, with 15 bases sitting between them. Germline values: CDR1 MNHEY, CDR2 SVGAGI. CDR3 length: 14 residues.

The rearrangement joins TRBV7-2 to TRBJ1-2; 10 nucleotides agree with TRBD1. Germline V gene lookup returns CDR1 SGHTA and CDR2 FQGNSA. This CDR3 spans 13 amino acids. V was clipped by 5 bases and J by 7 bases; unmatched bases: 4. CDR3 in DNA: TGTGCCAGCAGCGCCGGGACAGGGGTTGGCTACACCTTC. Translated, it gives CASSAGTGVGYTF.

This sequence joins TRBV7-7 and TRBJ1-4; possible D gene TRBD1, 5 bases. Germline assignment: CDR1 SSHAT and CDR2 FNYEAQ (reference sequence). V lost 5 bases and J 8 bases, leaving 15 bases between the germline ends. CDR3 length: 14 amino acids. The CDR3 bases are TGTGCCAGCAGCCCAGACAGTATTGGAGAAAAACTGTTTTTT. This sequence encodes CASSPDSIGEKLFF.

This chain connects TRBV2 to TRBJ2-5; 8 bases are a match to TRBD1. Germline-derived CDR1 and CDR2 are SNHLY and FYNNEI. There are 15 residues in the CDR3. Germline trimming cut 4 bases from V and 2 bases from J; bases unmatched to any gene: 6. The CDR3 nucleotides read TGTGCCAGCAGTGGACAGGGGTTATCGCAAGAGACCCAGTACTTC. The encoded protein is CASSGQGLSQETQYF.

The genes are TRBV23-1 and TRBJ1-5; 9 nucleotides line up with TRBD1. TRBV23-1 qualifies as an ORF whose function is uncertain. This CDR3 is built from 14 residues. Trimming removed 9 bases from V and 2 bases from J; junction bases left unmatched: 5. CDR3: CASIDRGCNQPQHF. The CDR3 nucleotides are TGCGCCAGTATTGACAGGGGGTGCAATCAGCCCCAGCATTTT.

The chain's CDR3 is CASSLGGRNSYEQYF. CDR3 DNA sequence: TGTGCCAGCAGCTTGGGTGGGAGGAACTCCTACGAGCAGTACTTC. The chain is built from TRBV5-4 and TRBJ2-7; TRBD2 is a possible D gene (6 bases). Germline V gene data show CDR1 as SGHNT and CDR2 as YYREEE (reference sequence). Trimming pared 0 bases from V and 0 bases from J, leaving 10 bases between. The CDR3 loop spans 15 amino acids.

The genes are TRBV2 and TRBJ2-3, with TRBD1 as a possible D gene (6 bases). V shed 9 bases and J shed 8 bases, with 9 bases lying between them. The CDR3 spans 10 residues. Germline CDR1 SNHLY, CDR2 FYNNEI. CDR3 bases: TGTGCCAGAGGGGGTGGTACGCAGTATTTT. Translating gives CARGGGTQYF.

The chain carries TRBV14 and TRBJ2-1; 7 positions agree with TRBD2. The J segment lost 1 base and the V segment lost 4 bases, leaving 7 bases of the junction unmatched. CDR3 length: 16 residues. Germline CDR1 SGHDN, CDR2 FVKESK. CDR3 coding DNA: TGTGCCAGCAGCCCCGAAGCGGGGAGGTCCTACAATGAGCAGTTCTTC. This translates into CASSPEAGRSYNEQFF.

The genes are TRBV19 and TRBJ2-7; 8 positions agree with TRBD1. V dropped 5 bases and J dropped 3; count of bases not matched to a gene: 9. The CDR3 runs to 15 residues. Germline lookup yields CDR1 LNHDA and CDR2 SQIVND (reference sequence). The CDR3 loop is CASSENTGGHYEQYF. The CDR3 DNA reads TGTGCCAGTAGTGAAAATACAGGGGGTCACTACGAGCAGTACTTC.

This chain uses TRBV18 with TRBJ1-1, with D possibly being TRBD1 (6 bases). CDR3 length equals 14 residues. The V gene lost 3 bases and the J gene lost 5 bases, with 13 bases spanning the gap. The germline V gene has CDR1 KGHSH and CDR2 LQKENI. CDR3 nucleotides: TGTGCCAGCTCACCGAACAGGGTAAAGACTGAAGCTTTCTTT. Translated: CASSPNRVKTEAFF.